Below are 5 T cell receptor beta chains sequenced from a single sample in a study of beta chain features in type 1 diabetes. Points from the study as a whole: Shortening that was moderate but significant affected the TCRB CDR3s of Type 1 diabetes patients in all four CD4+ subsets.

Antigens of these TCRs are unknown. The entirety of the isolated RNA underwent reverse transcription, so expressed TCRB transcripts were sequenced. The assay was immunoSEQ multiplex PCR, and TCRdb's table has in-frame clones only and misses some. The table lists approximately 170,000 clones, approximately 8% of them singletons, with 0.94% in the top ten. Sequences were obtained from central memory CD4+ T cells from blood. The receptors were sampled from a woman aged 40-49 years with type 1 diabetes.

V is TRBV7-3 and J is TRBJ2-1; possibly TRBD2 for D (5 bases). This CDR3 comprises 15 residues. Germline V CDR1 and CDR2: SGHTA, FQGTGA. The V gene lost 2 bases and the J gene lost 11 bases, with 19 bases spanning the gap. CDR3 DNA sequence: TGTGCCAGCAGCTTAGCGAGGGATAGCGATTGGAAGCAGTTCTTC. Residues: CASSLARDSDWKQFF.

This chain uses TRBV10-3 with TRBJ1-5; D is unclear. V shed 4 bases and J shed 0 bases, with 10 bases lying between them. This CDR3 spans 15 amino acids. The germline V gene encodes CDR1 ENHRY and CDR2 SYGVKD. This CDR3 is CAISAAGSSNQPQHF. DNA of the CDR3: TGTGCCATCAGTGCTGCAGGATCTAGCAATCAGCCCCAGCATTTT.

The sample holds a few counts of this clone. This chain links TRBV28 with TRBJ1-5; 7 nucleotides align to TRBD1. Germline V CDR1 and CDR2: MDHEN, SYDVKM. Unmatched junction bases numbered 14, after V lost 10 bases and J lost 2 bases. The CDR3 has 16 residues. The DNA of the CDR3 is TGTGCCACCAAAGGAGGAGGGGGCGTTGGCAATCAGCCCCAGCATTTT. Translated, it gives CATKGGGGVGNQPQHF.

This clone was detected ten times or more. J is TRBJ2-3 and V is TRBV27; TRBD1 is a possible D gene (6 bases). Deletions cut 5 bases from V and 6 bases from J, with 12 bases between. Germline V CDR1 and CDR2: MNHEY, SMNVEV (reference sequence). The CDR3 is made up of 13 amino acids. CDR3 residues: CASSPTGSDTQYF. CDR3 DNA: TGTGCCAGCAGTCCCACAGGGTCGGATACGCAGTATTTT.

This clone was detected only a few times. The chain links TRBV9 to TRBJ2-5, with a weak D call TRBD1 (6 bases). In germline, CDR1 is SGDLS, CDR2 YYNGEE. CDR3 size: 16 residues. The V and J ends lost 0 bases and 2 bases respectively, with 14 bases between them. The CDR3 coding sequence is TGTGCCAGCAGCGTAGGAGCCCGGGACACACAAGAGACCCAGTACTTC. Protein sequence: CASSVGARDTQETQYF. The full variable domain, rest sourced from reference TRBV9 and TRBJ2-5, is DSGVTQTPKHLITATGQRVTLRCSPRSGDLSVYWYQQSLDQGLQFLIQYYNGEERAKGNILERFSAQQFPDLHSELNLSSLELGDSALYFCASSVGARDTQETQYFGPGTRLLVL.